This record covers a single T cell receptor (beta chain). Its antigen is currently unknown. This CDR3 contains 13 residues. V lost 6 bases and J lost 6, with 15 bases in between. CDR1 and CDR2 from the germline V gene are MDHEN and SYDVKM. For unsorted samples, genomic DNA was extracted from approximately 90 million PBMCs. Profiled with immunoSEQ multiplex PCR; TCRdb holds only in-frame clones, not every one. The sample has about half a million clones, around four fifths seen once. This specimen comes from a study of shared clonotypes between healthy human individuals. Whole-study findings and limits: Only a few donors were included, so the genetic and exposure-history diversity represented was limited.

The chain employs TRBV28 and TRBJ2-7, with D possibly TRBD2 on 5 matching bases. The clonotype was recovered from a woman aged 40 to 50 in good health. Some clones in this sample may be carry-over from other donors' samples. Sequencing was done on a sample of PBMCs. In nucleotides, the CDR3 is TGTGCCAGCAGCCCTCTGAGGAGGAGCGAGCAGTACTTC. It encodes CASSPLRRSEQYF.